This T cell receptor beta chain was sequenced during a study of regulatory T cells in long-lasting Graves disease. Study findings and constraints: No thyroid tissue was studied; the work used peripheral blood only.

Sequencing libraries for TCR beta were prepared with iRepertoire HTBI primers and Arm-PCR of CDR3 regions. TCRdb analysed the multiplex PCR reads with MiXCR anew, one entry per CDR3 protein. This sample yields roughly 400,000 distinct CDR3 sequences, of which about a sixth are seen a single time; approximately 22% belongs to the top ten. A remark on this clonotype: No antigen is known for it. This is likely an artifact of a read error, given a far larger clone one base away.

Time point here: newly diagnosed GD, antithyroid drugs for less than 3 months. PBMCs were the source of the RNA used for TCR sequencing. In addition, the sample was reused for a study of T cells in Graves' hyperthyroidism and ophthalmopathy. As reported in that work: Diagnoses were established using clinical symptoms, serum thyroxine and TRAb, thyroid ultrasound and orbital computed tomography. A model of 13 V-J pairs discriminated ophthalmopathy from stable hyperthyroidism.

The sample was peripheral blood mononuclear cells (PBMCs), taken at new diagnosis, from a patient treated with antithyroid drugs. The clonotype was recovered from a young woman with Graves disease.

Written as DNA, the CDR3 is TGTGCCAGCAGCTTAGGGGGAAGTGGGGTTGGGCAGTTCTTC. This translates into CASSLGGSGVGQFF. The V call is TRBV7-2, the J call TRBJ2-1; D is unresolved. CDR1 and CDR2 (germline): SGHTA, FQGNSA. The ends were cut back, 1 base at V and 12 bases at J, with 16 bases in the middle. The CDR3 extends over 14 amino acids.